This T cell receptor (beta chain) came from a study of T cells in Graves' hyperthyroidism and ophthalmopathy. Study-wide results and caveats: In simple terms, a model built on 13 V-J features told ophthalmopathy apart from stable hyperthyroidism. For ophthalmopathy, model prediction preceded onset by a median 6.5 months. Most expanded thyroid clonotypes above 0.001 recurred in blood.

Diagnostic decisions used clinical symptoms, serum thyroxine and TRAb, thyroid ultrasound and orbital computed tomography. Amplification yielded TCR beta CDR3 regions, with RNA transcripts as the source. The TCR CDR3 first-round RT-PCR relied on the HTBI primer set. TCRdb independently ran MiXCR on the multiplex PCR reads; one entry per CDR3 protein. The profile shows under 750,000 distinct CDR3 sequences, 18% of them singletons. This clonotype was observed a few times. As yet, its antigen is unknown. Germline CDR1 is DFQATT and CDR2 is SNEGSKA (reference sequence). The V and J ends lost 5 bases and 4 bases respectively, with 9 bases between them. The CDR3 covers 12 residues.

The chain recombines TRBV20-1 with TRBJ1-3; no clear D. The sequence was collected from a woman between 50 and 59 years old with Graves' hyperthyroidism that later progressed to Graves' ophthalmopathy. Source material: blood. CDR3 coding DNA: TGCAGTGCTCCCTCCTCCGGAAACACCATATATTTT. This sequence encodes CSAPSSGNTIYF.